This entry concerns a single TCR beta chain. The antigen is not known. The data originate from a study of CD8+CD57+ T cells in acquired aplastic anemia. As for the study in general: DNA from sorted CD4+ and CD8+ cells averaged roughly 3.2 ug.

In patients chosen for sequencing, flow cytometry had shown CD8+CD57+ cell expansion. The length of the CDR3 is 14 residues. Trimming stripped 5 bases from V and 6 bases from J, with 16 bases between. Germline V gene data show CDR1 as ENHRY and CDR2 as SYGVKD. For CDR3 and TCR beta VDJ profiling, genomic DNA was the template used. TCRdb called the reads again in MiXCR, with one record for every CDR3 protein. The sample consists of approximately 130,000 distinct CDR3 sequences, about 50% of them appearing once. General study findings and limits: No significant difference in CD8+ Simpson's diversity was found between patients and controls.

The chain recombines TRBV10-3 with TRBJ1-1; weak D call: TRBD1 (6 bases). What was sequenced was sorted CD4+, CD8+, or CD8+CD57+ T cells (not recorded which) from PBMCs. The TCR originated in a human donor with aplastic anemia. CDR3 in amino acids: CAISPRQEGPEAFF. CDR3 DNA: TGTGCCATCAGTCCGAGACAGGAGGGACCTGAAGCTTTCTTT.